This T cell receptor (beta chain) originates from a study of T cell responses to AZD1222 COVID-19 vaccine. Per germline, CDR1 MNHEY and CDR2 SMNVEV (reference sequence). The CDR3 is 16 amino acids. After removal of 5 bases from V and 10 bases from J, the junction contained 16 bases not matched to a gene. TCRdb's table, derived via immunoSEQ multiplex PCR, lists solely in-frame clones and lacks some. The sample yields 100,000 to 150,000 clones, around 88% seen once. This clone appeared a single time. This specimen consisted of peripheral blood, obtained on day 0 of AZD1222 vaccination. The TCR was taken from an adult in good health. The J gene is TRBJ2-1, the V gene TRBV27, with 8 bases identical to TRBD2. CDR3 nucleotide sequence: TGTGCCAGCAGTACCCTTGCCTCCGGGGGGGCCCAAGAGCAGTTCTTC. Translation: CASSTLASGGAQEQFF.